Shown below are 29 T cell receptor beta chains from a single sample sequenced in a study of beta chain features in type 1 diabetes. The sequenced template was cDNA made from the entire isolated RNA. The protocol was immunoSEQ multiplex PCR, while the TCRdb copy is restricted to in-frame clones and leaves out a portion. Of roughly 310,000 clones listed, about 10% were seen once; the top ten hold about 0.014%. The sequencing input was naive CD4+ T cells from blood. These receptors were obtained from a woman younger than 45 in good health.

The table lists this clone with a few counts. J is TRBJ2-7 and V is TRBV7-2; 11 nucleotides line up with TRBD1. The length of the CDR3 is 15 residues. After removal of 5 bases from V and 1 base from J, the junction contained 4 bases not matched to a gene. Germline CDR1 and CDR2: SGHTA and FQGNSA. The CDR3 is CASSPRDRGSYEQYF. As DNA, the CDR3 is TGTGCCAGCAGCCCCCGGGACAGGGGGTCCTACGAGCAGTACTTC.

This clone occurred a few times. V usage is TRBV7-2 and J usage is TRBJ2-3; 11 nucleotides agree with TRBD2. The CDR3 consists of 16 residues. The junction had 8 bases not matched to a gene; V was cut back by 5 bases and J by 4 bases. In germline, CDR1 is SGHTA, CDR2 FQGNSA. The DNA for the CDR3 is TGTGCCAGCAGCCTCACTAGCGGGAGAAATGCAGATACGCAGTATTTT. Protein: CASSLTSGRNADTQYF.

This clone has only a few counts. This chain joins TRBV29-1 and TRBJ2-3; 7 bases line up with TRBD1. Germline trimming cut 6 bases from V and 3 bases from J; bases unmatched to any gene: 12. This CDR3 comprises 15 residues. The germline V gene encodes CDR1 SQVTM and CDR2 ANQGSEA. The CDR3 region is CSVENTGVLTDTQYF. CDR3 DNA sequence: TGCAGCGTGGAAAATACAGGGGTGTTAACAGATACGCAGTATTTT.

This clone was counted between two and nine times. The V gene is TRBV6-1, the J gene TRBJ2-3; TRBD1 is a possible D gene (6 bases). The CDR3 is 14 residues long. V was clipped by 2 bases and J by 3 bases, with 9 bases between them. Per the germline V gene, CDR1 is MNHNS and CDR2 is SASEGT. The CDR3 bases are TGTGCCAGCAGTGAAAACCAGGGGACAGATACGCAGTATTTT. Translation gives CASSENQGTDTQYF.

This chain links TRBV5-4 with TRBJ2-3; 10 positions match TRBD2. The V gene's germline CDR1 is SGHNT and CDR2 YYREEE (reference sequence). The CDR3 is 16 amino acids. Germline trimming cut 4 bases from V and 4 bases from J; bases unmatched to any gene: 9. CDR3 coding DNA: TGTGCCAGCAGCGTGGGACTAGCGCAAAGGGCAGATACGCAGTATTTT. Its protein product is CASSVGLAQRADTQYF.

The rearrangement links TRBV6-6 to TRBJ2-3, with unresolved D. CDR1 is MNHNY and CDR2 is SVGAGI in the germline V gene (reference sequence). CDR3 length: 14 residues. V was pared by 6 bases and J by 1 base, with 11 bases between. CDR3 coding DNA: TGTGCCAGCAGAGAACTTGTTGGCACAGATACGCAGTATTTT. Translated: CASRELVGTDTQYF.

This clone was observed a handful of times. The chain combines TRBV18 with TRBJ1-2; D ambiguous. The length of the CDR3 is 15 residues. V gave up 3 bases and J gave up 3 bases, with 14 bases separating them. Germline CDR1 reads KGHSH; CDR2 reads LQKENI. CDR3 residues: CASSPSRAEDYGYTF. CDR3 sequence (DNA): TGTGCCAGCTCACCTTCCCGAGCGGAGGACTATGGCTACACCTTC.

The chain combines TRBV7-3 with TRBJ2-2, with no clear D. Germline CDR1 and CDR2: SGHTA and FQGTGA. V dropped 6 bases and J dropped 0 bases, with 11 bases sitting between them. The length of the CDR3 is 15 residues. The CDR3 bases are TGTGCCAGCAGTTCAATTGGCCCGAACACCGGGGAGCTGTTTTTT. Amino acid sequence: CASSSIGPNTGELFF.

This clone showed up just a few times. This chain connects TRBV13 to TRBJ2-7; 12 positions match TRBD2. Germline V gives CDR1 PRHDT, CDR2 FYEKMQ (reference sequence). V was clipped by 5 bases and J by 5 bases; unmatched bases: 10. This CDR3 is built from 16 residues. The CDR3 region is CASSRRASGRGDEQYF. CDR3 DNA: TGTGCCAGCAGCCGACGAGCTAGCGGGAGGGGAGACGAGCAGTACTTC.

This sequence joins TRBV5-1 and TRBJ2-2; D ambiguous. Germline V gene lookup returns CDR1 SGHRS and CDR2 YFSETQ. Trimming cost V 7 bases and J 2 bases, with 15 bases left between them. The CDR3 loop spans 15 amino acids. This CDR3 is CASRLPEANTGELFF. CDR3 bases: TGCGCCAGCCGACTGCCCGAGGCTAACACCGGGGAGCTGTTTTTT.

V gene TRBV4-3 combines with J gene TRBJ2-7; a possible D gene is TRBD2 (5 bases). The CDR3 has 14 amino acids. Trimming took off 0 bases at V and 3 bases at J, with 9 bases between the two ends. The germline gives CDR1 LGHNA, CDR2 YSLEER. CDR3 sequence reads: CASSQEASSYEQYF. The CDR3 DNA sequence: TGCGCCAGCAGCCAAGAAGCTAGCAGCTACGAGCAGTACTTC.

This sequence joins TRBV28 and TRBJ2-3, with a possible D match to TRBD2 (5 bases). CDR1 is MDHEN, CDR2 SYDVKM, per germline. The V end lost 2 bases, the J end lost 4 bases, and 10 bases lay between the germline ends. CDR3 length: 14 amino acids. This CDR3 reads CASSLEGRADTQYF. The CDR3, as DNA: TGTGCCAGCAGTTTAGAGGGTAGGGCAGATACGCAGTATTTT.

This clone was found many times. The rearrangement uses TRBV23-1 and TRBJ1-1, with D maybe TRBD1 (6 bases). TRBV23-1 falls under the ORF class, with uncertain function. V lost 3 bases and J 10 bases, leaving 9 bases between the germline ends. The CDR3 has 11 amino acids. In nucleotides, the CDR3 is TGCGCCAGCAGTCATCGCAGGGGAGCTTTCTTT. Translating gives CASSHRRGAFF.

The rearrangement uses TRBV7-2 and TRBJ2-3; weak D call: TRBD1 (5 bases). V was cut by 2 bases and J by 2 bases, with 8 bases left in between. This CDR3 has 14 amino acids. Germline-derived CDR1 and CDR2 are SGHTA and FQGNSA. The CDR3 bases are TGTGCCAGCAGCTTACAGGGCCACACAGATACGCAGTATTTT. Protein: CASSLQGHTDTQYF.

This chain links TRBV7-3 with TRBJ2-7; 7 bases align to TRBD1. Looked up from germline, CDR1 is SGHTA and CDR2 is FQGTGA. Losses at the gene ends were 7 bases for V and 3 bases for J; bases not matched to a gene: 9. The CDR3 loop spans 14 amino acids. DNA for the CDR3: TGTGCCAGCAATGCCCGGGACAGATACTACGAGCAGTACTTC. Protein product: CASNARDRYYEQYF.

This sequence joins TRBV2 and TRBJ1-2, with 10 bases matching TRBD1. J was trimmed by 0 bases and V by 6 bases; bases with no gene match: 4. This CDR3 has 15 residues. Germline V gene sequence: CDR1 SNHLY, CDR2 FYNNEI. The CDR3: CASSAGQGANYGYTF. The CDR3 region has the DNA TGTGCCAGCAGCGCTGGACAGGGGGCTAACTATGGCTACACCTTC.

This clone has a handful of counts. This CDR3 reads CASSQTRTGYGYTF. CDR3 DNA sequence: TGCGCCAGCAGCCAAACAAGGACAGGGTATGGCTACACCTTC. The rearrangement uses TRBV4-3 and TRBJ1-2; TRBD1 aligns across 8 bases. Germline CDR1 and CDR2: LGHNA and YSLEER. V shed 2 bases and J 5 bases; nucleotides not matched to a gene: 4. The CDR3 is made up of 14 amino acids.

The CDR3: CASSSIRGVTEAFF. In nucleotides, the CDR3 is TGTGCCAGCAGTTCAATCCGGGGGGTCACTGAAGCTTTCTTT. The J gene is TRBJ1-1, the V gene TRBV6-5; D perhaps matches TRBD1 (5 bases). Trimming took off 4 bases at V and 4 bases at J, with 13 bases between the two ends. The CDR3 has 14 amino acids. Germline-derived CDR1 and CDR2 are MNHEY and SVGAGI.

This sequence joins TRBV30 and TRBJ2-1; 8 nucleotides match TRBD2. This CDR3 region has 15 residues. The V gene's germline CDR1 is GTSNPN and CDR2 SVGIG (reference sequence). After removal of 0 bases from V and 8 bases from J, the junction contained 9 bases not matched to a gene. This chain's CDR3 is CAWSVGVAGRHEQFF. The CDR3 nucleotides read TGTGCCTGGAGTGTAGGGGTAGCGGGACGTCATGAGCAGTTCTTC.

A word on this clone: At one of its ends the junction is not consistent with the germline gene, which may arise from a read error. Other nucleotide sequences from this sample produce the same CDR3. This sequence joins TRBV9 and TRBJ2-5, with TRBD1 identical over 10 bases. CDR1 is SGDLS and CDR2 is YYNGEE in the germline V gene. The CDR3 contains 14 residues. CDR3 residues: CASSDDRGPETQYF. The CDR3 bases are TGCGCCAGCAGCGATGACAGGGGGCCAGAGACCCAGTACTTC. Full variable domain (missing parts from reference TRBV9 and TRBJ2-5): DSGVTQTPKHLITATGQRVTLRCSPRSGDLSVYWYQQSLDQGLQFLIQYYNGEERAKGNILERFSAQQFPDLHSELNLSSLELGDSALYFCASSDDRGPETQYFGPGTRLLVL.

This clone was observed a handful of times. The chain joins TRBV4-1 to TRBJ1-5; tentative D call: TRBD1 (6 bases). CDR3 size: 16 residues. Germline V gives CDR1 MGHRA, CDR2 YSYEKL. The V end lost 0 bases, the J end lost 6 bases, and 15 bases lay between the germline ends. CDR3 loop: CASSQDPFQGSQPQHF. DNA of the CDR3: TGCGCCAGCAGCCAAGACCCCTTCCAGGGGAGTCAGCCCCAGCATTTT.

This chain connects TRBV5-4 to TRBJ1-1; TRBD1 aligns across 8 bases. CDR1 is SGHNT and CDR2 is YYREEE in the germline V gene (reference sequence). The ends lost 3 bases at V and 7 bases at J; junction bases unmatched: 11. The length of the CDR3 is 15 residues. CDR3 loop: CASSWPDDRGSEAFF. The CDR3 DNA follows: TGTGCCAGCAGCTGGCCCGACGACAGGGGCAGTGAAGCTTTCTTT.

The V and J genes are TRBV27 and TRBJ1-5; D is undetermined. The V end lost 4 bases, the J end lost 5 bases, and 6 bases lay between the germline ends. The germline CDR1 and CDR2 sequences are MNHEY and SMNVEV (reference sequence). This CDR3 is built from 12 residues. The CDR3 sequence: CASSSLDQPQHF. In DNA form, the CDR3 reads TGTGCCAGCAGTTCACTAGATCAGCCCCAGCATTTT.

Written as DNA, the CDR3 is TGTGCCAGCAGCTTACAGGGGTTCAATCAGCCCCAGCATTTT. This gives the protein CASSLQGFNQPQHF. The chain couples TRBV7-9 to TRBJ1-5, with a weak D call TRBD1 (6 bases). The CDR3 has 14 residues. CDR1 is SEHNR and CDR2 is FQNEAQ in the germline V gene (reference sequence). Trimming pared 2 bases from V and 3 bases from J, leaving 8 bases between.

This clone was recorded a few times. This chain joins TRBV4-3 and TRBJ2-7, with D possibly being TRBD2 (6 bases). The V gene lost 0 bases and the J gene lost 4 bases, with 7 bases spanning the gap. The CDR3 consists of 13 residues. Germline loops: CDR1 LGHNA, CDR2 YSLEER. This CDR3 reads CASSQDAGYEQYF. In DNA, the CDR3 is TGCGCCAGCAGCCAAGATGCGGGATACGAGCAGTACTTC.

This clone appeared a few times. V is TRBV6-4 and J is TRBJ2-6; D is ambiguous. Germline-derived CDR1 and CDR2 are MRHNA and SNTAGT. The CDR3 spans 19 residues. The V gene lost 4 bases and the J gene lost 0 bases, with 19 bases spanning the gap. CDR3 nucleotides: TGTGCCAGCAGTGCCCAATCCCCCACAGCTCTCTCTGGGGCCAACGTCCTGACTTTC. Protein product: CASSAQSPTALSGANVLTF.

CDR3 bases: TGTGCCAGCAGCTCAAGCGGGGGGGCTGGCGAGCAGTACTTC. Encoded protein: CASSSSGGAGEQYF. The chain uses TRBV7-9 and TRBJ2-7, with 10 bases aligning to TRBD2. This CDR3 is 14 amino acids long. The germline V gene has CDR1 SEHNR and CDR2 FQNEAQ (reference sequence). V lost 4 bases, J lost 6 bases, and 6 bases stayed unmatched.

The CDR3 region is CASSLQITGELFF. The CDR3 nucleotides are TGTGCCAGCAGTTTACAAATCACCGGGGAGCTGTTTTTT. V usage is TRBV28 and J usage is TRBJ2-2; no firm D call. CDR3 length: 13 residues. The V gene lost 2 bases and the J gene lost 4 bases, with 5 bases spanning the gap. Germline V gene data show CDR1 as MDHEN and CDR2 as SYDVKM.

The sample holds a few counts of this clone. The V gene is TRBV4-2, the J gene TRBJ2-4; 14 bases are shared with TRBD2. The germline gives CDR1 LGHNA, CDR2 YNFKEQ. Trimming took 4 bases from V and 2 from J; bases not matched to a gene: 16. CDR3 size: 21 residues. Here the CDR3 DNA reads TGTGCCAGCAGCCGACAGATCCCGGGACTAGCGGGGGCGGGGTCCAAAAACATTCAGTACTTC. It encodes CASSRQIPGLAGAGSKNIQYF.